These 7 T cell receptor beta chains share one sample of origin, sequenced in a study of technical replicates of blood from a handful of donors. Sequencing was performed with immunoSEQ multiplex PCR; in TCRdb, only in-frame clones are kept and a portion is missing. The sample includes 70,000 to 85,000 clones, around 97% of them seen just once. The sequencing sample was made of T cells isolated from PBMCs. The receptors were sampled from a human donor in good health.

This chain links TRBV4-1 with TRBJ2-7; D perhaps matches TRBD2 (6 bases). The CDR3 totals 16 residues. The V gene's germline CDR1 is MGHRA and CDR2 YSYEKL. Trimming removed 7 bases from V and 0 bases from J, with 19 bases in between. This CDR3 is CASTSGGTWSSYEQYF. The CDR3 nucleotides read TGCGCCAGCACTTCCGGCGGGACGTGGAGCTCCTACGAGCAGTACTTC.

The chain employs TRBV7-9 and TRBJ1-5; TRBD1 matches 7 bases. The CDR3 is made up of 14 amino acids. Germline lookup yields CDR1 SEHNR and CDR2 FQNEAQ (reference sequence). Trimming took 5 bases from V and 3 from J; bases not matched to a gene: 4. For the CDR3, the DNA is TGTGCCAGCAGCATCGGGACAGTCAATCAGCCCCAGCATTTT. Amino acid sequence: CASSIGTVNQPQHF.

The chain joins TRBV7-9 to TRBJ1-2; TRBD1 matches 12 bases. The CDR3 totals 17 residues. Germline CDR1 reads SEHNR; CDR2 reads FQNEAQ (reference sequence). V dropped 5 bases and J dropped 2; count of bases not matched to a gene: 9. In DNA, the CDR3 is TGTGCCAGCAGCCCCGGGACAGGGGGCGCAGGGAACTATGGCTACACCTTC. Translating gives CASSPGTGGAGNYGYTF.

The rearrangement links TRBV19 to TRBJ2-2, with 9 bases aligning to TRBD2. The CDR3 is 13 amino acids. Germline V gives CDR1 LNHDA, CDR2 SQIVND (reference sequence). The V gene end was trimmed by 6 bases and the J gene end by 5 bases; junction bases not matched to a gene: 1. In DNA form, the CDR3 reads TGTGCCAGTAGGCTAGCGGGGACCGGGGAGCTGTTTTTT. It codes for CASRLAGTGELFF.

This clone has just one count. The gene calls are TRBV30 and TRBJ2-7; 8 nucleotides align to TRBD1. CDR3 length equals 13 residues. Germline CDR1 and CDR2: GTSNPN and SVGIG (reference sequence). Trimming removed 3 bases from V and 3 bases from J; junction bases left unmatched: 4. This chain's CDR3 is CAWSAGQGYEQYF. The CDR3 region has the DNA TGTGCCTGGAGCGCCGGACAGGGCTACGAGCAGTACTTC. Using reference TRBV30 and TRBJ2-7 for the parts outside the CDR3, the full variable domain is SQTIHQWPATLVQPVGSPLSLECTVEGTSNPNLYWYRQAAGRGLQLLFYSVGIGQISSEVPQNLSASRPQDRQFILSSKKLLLSDSGFYLCAWSAGQGYEQYFGPGTRLTVT.

The J gene is TRBJ1-2, the V gene TRBV27; maybe TRBD1 (5 bases). Germline lookup yields CDR1 MNHEY and CDR2 SMNVEV (reference sequence). The CDR3 sequence is 13 residues long. Trimming removed 5 bases from V and 6 bases from J, with 13 bases in between. As DNA, the CDR3 is TGTGCCAGCAGTCGGGGGACTGAAGATGGCTACACCTTC. It yields the protein CASSRGTEDGYTF.

This chain uses TRBV7-6 with TRBJ2-1; 12 bases are a match to TRBD2. The CDR3 consists of 15 residues. V lost 1 base and J lost 11; bases outside the gene matches: 6. Germline CDR1 and CDR2: SGHVS and FNYEAQ. For the CDR3, the DNA is TGTGCCAGCAGCTTAGGGACTAGCGGGGAGCGGAAGCAGTTCTTC. As protein: CASSLGTSGERKQFF.